This is a list of T cell receptor beta chains from one sample in a study of blood T cell repertoires in COVID-19. Assay: immunoSEQ multiplex PCR; the TCRdb copy retains only in-frame clones and omits some. Of about 260,000 clones in the sample, 86% are singletons; the top ten hold over 8%. The sample comprised peripheral blood. The receptors originated from a man aged 40-50 years with active or convalescent COVID-19. Each CDR3 is given with its conserved first and last residue. A D gene is named only where the DNA matches it firmly. Clone size is given for some rows only: seen once, a few or many times, or a class if the clone is expanded.

abundance,j_gene,d_gene,v_gene,CDR3aa,CDR3nt
few,TRBJ1-2,NA,TRBV11-2,CASSLDIQGYYGYTF,TGTGCCAGCAGCTTAGATATCCAGGGCTACTATGGCTACACCTTC
NA,TRBJ1-6,NA,TRBV30,CAWTAGSHNSPLHF,TGTGCCTGGACAGCGGGCAGCCACAATTCACCCCTCCACTTT
NA,TRBJ2-5,NA,TRBV10-1,CASREGQGEETQYF,TGCGCCAGCAGGGAGGGGCAGGGGGAAGAGACCCAGTACTTC
NA,TRBJ2-1,TRBD1,TRBV6-5,CASSSTGTGDNEQFF,TGTGCCAGCAGTTCTACCGGGACAGGGGACAATGAGCAGTTCTTC
NA,TRBJ1-6,NA,TRBV12-5,CASGLWQGNSPLHF,TGTGCTAGTGGTTTGTGGCAGGGGAATTCACCCCTCCACTTT
NA,TRBJ2-1,TRBD2,TRBV5-1,CASSPMTSGSYNEQFF,TGCGCCAGCAGCCCTATGACTAGCGGCTCCTACAATGAGCAGTTCTTC
NA,TRBJ1-5,TRBD1,TRBV19,CASSIPPTGVSNQPQHF,TGTGCCAGTAGTATCCCCCCGACAGGGGTTAGCAATCAGCCCCAGCATTTT
NA,TRBJ2-5,TRBD2,TRBV7-6,CASTRTSGSGETQYF,TGTGCCAGCACCCGGACTAGCGGGAGTGGAGAGACCCAGTACTTC
NA,TRBJ1-1,TRBD1,TRBV10-3,CAISGSGTGGTEAFF,TGTGCCATCAGTGGTTCCGGGACAGGGGGCACTGAAGCTTTCTTT
NA,TRBJ2-1,NA,TRBV2,CASSGLYNEQFF,TGTGCCAGCAGTGGACTATACAATGAGCAGTTCTTC
few,TRBJ1-1,NA,TRBV24-1,CATSTANTEAFF,TGTGCCACCAGTACAGCGAACACTGAAGCTTTCTTT
few,TRBJ2-2,TRBD2,TRBV9,CASSPRTSGLTGELFF,TGTGCCAGCAGCCCACGGACTAGCGGCCTCACCGGGGAGCTGTTTTTT
few,TRBJ1-1,NA,TRBV25-1,CASSDTGFAEAFF,TGTGCCAGCAGTGATACGGGTTTTGCTGAAGCTTTCTTT
NA,TRBJ2-5,TRBD2,TRBV15,CATSNIIAGGLDQETQYF,TGTGCCACCAGCAACATAATAGCGGGGGGGCTGGACCAAGAGACCCAGTACTTC
NA,TRBJ1-2,NA,TRBV6-5,CASSYLPSYGYTF,TGTGCCAGCAGTTACTTGCCCAGCTATGGCTACACCTTC
NA,TRBJ2-7,TRBD2,TRBV5-1,CASMRGETYEQYF,TGCGCCAGCATGCGGGGGGAAACCTACGAGCAGTACTTC
NA,TRBJ2-2,NA,TRBV3-1/TRBV3-2,CASSRGMAPGELFF,TGTGCCAGCAGCCGAGGGATGGCTCCCGGGGAGCTGTTTTTT
once,TRBJ1-2,NA,TRBV2,CASSQQGRGLGYTF,TGTGCCAGCAGCCAACAGGGAAGGGGCCTGGGCTACACCTTC
NA,TRBJ1-2,TRBD1,TRBV2,CASRRDRGYGYTF,TGTGCCAGCCGGAGGGACAGGGGGTATGGCTACACCTTC
few,TRBJ1-5,TRBD1,TRBV15,CATSSRGGPGQPQHF,TGTGCCACCAGCAGTCGAGGGGGCCCCGGGCAGCCCCAGCATTTT
NA,TRBJ1-1,TRBD1,TRBV15,CATSSGQGGAEAFF,TGTGCCACCAGCAGTGGACAGGGGGGCGCTGAAGCTTTCTTT
NA,TRBJ1-1,NA,TRBV3-1/TRBV3-2,CASSPGSGRVFF,TGTGCCAGCAGCCCAGGGTCGGGGAGGGTTTTCTTT
NA,TRBJ1-2,NA,TRBV7-8,CASSLEGGFSYGYTF,TGTGCCAGCAGCTTAGAGGGGGGGTTTAGCTATGGCTACACCTTC
NA,TRBJ1-1,NA,TRBV5-5,CASSLFFGSAEAFF,TGTGCCAGCAGCTTGTTCTTTGGTTCGGCTGAAGCTTTCTTT
NA,TRBJ2-7,NA,TRBV24-1,CATSDSRRGYEQYF,TGTGCCACCAGTGACTCACGAAGGGGCTACGAGCAGTACTTC
NA,TRBJ2-1,NA,TRBV18,CASSPRGFYNEQFF,TGTGCCAGCTCACCACGAGGGTTCTACAATGAGCAGTTCTTC
NA,TRBJ2-1,TRBD2,TRBV25-1,CASSAQRGSSYNEQFF,TGTGCCAGCAGTGCCCAGCGGGGGAGCTCCTACAATGAGCAGTTCTTC
NA,TRBJ1-2,NA,TRBV27,CASSLNQRLYGYTF,TGTGCCAGCAGTTTAAATCAGAGACTTTATGGCTACACCTTC
NA,TRBJ2-7,NA,TRBV19,CASRTGRGEQYF,TGTGCCAGTAGAACGGGGCGGGGCGAGCAGTACTTC
NA,TRBJ2-3,TRBD1,TRBV30,CAWSAGQGPTDTQYF,TGTGCCTGGAGTGCCGGACAGGGACCAACAGATACGCAGTATTTT
once,TRBJ2-5,NA,TRBV6-5,CASASTQETQYF,TGTGCCAGCGCTAGCACCCAAGAGACCCAGTACTTC
NA,TRBJ1-6,TRBD1,TRBV9,CASSEDRASSYNSPLHF,TGTGCCAGCAGTGAGGACAGGGCGAGCTCCTATAATTCACCCCTCCACTTT
NA,TRBJ2-2,TRBD1,TRBV6-5,CASSYSTGVGTGELFF,TGTGCCAGCAGTTACTCGACAGGGGTAGGCACCGGGGAGCTGTTTTTT
NA,TRBJ2-3,TRBD2,TRBV10-3,CAISVGRGGGTDTQYF,TGTGCCATCAGTGTAGGGCGGGGGGGCGGTACAGATACGCAGTATTTT
NA,TRBJ1-1,TRBD1,TRBV6-5,CASTSGQGEAFF,TGTGCCAGCACCAGCGGACAGGGCGAAGCTTTCTTT